This T cell receptor (beta chain) was documented in a study of blood T cells in healthy people across ages. Findings of the study overall: Estimates drawn from one million T cells were deemed to understate diversity.

This CDR3 is built from 11 residues. V lost 11 bases and J lost 4; bases outside the gene matches: 2. CDR1 is SEHNR and CDR2 is FQNEAQ in the germline V gene (reference sequence). This clonotype was seen a few times. The antigen remains undetermined. Sample-barcoded 5' priming and a J-beta primer mix drove a second PCR of about 7 to 12 cycles. TCRdb processed the 5' RACE reads anew with MiXCR; each CDR3 protein has one entry. This table has hundreds of thousands of distinct CDR3 sequences, less than 60% appearing once. The receptor was derived from an elderly man in good health. This rearrangement joins TRBV7-9 to TRBJ2-5; TRBD2 matches at 9 bases. The sequenced sample consisted of blood. CDR3 nucleotides: TGTGCCGGGGGACTAGCAGAGACCCAGTACTTC. Encoded protein: CAGGLAETQYF.